The sample holds a few counts of the clone carrying this T cell receptor beta chain. Its antigen is currently unknown. Profiling relied on immunoSEQ multiplex PCR, and the TCRdb table lists in-frame clones only, not all of them. The sample yields around 6,300 clones, roughly nine tenths seen once. Samples: about 28 days before transplant, then days 30, 100 and 180 after. V was cut by 1 base and J by 5 bases, with 8 bases left in between. The CDR3 is made up of 13 amino acids. In germline, CDR1 is LNHDA, CDR2 SQIVND (reference sequence). The entry originates in a study of T cell clonotyping in hematopoietic cell transplantation. General study findings and limits: Few recipient clonotypes overlapped donors; over 97% were de novo at given depth. Recipient TCR diversity dropped after transplant; expanded clonotypes rose from day 30 to 180. Broader posttransplant TCR repertoire diversity was predicted by graft donor and pretransplant recipient Inverse Simpson Index values.

This sequence joins TRBV19 and TRBJ1-1; D not certain. The receptor comes from a female patient aged 50 to 65 who had an allogeneic stem cell transplant from an unrelated donor, so the T cells may come from the graft donor. Some clones in this sample may be carry-over from other donors' samples. The sequences come from peripheral blood mononuclear cells, collected 180 days after allogeneic stem cell transplant. The CDR3 reads CASSIGVGTEAFF. CDR3 bases: TGTGCCAGTAGTATAGGAGTGGGTACTGAAGCTTTCTTT.